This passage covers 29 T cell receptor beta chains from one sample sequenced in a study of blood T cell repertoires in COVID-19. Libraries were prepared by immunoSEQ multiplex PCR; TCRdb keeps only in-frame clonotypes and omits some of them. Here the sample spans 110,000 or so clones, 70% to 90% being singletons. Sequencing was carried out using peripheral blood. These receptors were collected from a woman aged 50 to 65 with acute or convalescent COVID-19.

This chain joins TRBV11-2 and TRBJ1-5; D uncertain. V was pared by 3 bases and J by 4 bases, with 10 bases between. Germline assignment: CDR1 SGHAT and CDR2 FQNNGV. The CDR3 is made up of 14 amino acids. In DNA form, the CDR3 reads TGTGCCAGCAGCTTGCAACATCAAAATCAGCCCCAGCATTTT. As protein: CASSLQHQNQPQHF.

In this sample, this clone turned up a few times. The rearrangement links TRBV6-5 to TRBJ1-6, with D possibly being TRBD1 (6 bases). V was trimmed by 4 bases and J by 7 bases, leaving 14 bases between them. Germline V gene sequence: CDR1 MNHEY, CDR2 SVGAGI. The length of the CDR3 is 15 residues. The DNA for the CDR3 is TGTGCCAGCAGTTCTCTGACAGGAGCCAATTCACCCCTCCACTTT. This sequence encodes CASSSLTGANSPLHF.

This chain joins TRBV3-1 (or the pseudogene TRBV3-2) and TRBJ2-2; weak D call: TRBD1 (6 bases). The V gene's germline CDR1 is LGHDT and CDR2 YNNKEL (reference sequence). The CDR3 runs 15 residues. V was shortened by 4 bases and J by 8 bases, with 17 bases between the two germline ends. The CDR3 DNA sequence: TGTGCCAGCAGCCGTCAGGGGATGGGGCTGGGGGAGCTGTTTTTT. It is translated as CASSRQGMGLGELFF.

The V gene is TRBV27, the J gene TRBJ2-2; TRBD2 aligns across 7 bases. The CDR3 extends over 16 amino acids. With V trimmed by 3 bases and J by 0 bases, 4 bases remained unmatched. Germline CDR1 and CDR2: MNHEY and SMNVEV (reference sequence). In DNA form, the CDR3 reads TGTGCCAGCAGTTTCACCGGGACTACGAACACCGGGGAGCTGTTTTTT. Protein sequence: CASSFTGTTNTGELFF.

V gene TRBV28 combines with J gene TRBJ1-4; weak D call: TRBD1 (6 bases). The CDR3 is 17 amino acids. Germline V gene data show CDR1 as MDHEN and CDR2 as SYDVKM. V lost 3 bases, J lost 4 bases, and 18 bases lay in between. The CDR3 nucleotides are TGTGCCAGCAGTTTCAATGTTAAGGACAGAGATAATGAAAAACTGTTTTTT. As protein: CASSFNVKDRDNEKLFF.

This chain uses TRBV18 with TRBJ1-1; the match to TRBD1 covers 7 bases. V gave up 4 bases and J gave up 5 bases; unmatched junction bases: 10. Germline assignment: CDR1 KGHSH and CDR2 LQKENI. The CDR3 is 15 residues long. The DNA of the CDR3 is TGTGCCAGCTCACTCTCGACAGGGAAGGTGACTGAAGCTTTCTTT. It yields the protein CASSLSTGKVTEAFF.

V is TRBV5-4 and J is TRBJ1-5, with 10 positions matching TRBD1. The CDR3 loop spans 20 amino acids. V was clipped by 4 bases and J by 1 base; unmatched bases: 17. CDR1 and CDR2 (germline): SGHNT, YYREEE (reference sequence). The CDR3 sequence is CASSPTETGGEIMSNQPQHF. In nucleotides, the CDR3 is TGTGCCAGCAGCCCTACCGAGACAGGGGGCGAGATAATGAGCAATCAGCCCCAGCATTTT. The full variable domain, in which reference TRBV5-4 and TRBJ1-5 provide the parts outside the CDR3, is ETGVTQSPTHLIKTRGQQVTLRCSSQSGHNTVSWYQQALGQGPQFIFQYYREEENGRGNFPPRFSGLQFPNYSSELNVNALELDDSALYLCASSPTETGGEIMSNQPQHFGDGTRLSIL.

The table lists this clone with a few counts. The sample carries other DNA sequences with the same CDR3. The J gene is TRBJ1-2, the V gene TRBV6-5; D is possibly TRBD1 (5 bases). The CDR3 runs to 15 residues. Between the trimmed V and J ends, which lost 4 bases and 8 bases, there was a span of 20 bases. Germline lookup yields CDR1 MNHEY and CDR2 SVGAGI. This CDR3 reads CASSFQGLQFGGYTF. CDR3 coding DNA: TGTGCCAGCAGTTTCCAGGGACTGCAGTTCGGGGGCTACACCTTC.

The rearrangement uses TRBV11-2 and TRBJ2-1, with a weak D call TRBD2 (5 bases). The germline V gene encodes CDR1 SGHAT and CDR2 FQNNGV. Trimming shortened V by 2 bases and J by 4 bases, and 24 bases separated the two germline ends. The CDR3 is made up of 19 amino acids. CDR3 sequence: CASSLWLGPSAAAYNEQFF. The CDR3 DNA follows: TGTGCCAGCAGCTTATGGCTCGGCCCGTCGGCAGCGGCATACAATGAGCAGTTCTTC.

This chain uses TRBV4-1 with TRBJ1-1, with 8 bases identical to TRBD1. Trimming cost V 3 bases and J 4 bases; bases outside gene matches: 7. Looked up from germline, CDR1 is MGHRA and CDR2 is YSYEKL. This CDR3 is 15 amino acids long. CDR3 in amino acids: CASSHHDRGGTEAFF. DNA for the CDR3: TGCGCCAGCAGCCACCATGACAGGGGTGGCACTGAAGCTTTCTTT.

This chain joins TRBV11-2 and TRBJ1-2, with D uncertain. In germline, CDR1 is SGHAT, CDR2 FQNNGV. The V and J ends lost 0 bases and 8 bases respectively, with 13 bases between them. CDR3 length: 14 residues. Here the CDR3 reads CASSLESRRGGYTF. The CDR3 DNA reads TGTGCCAGCAGCTTAGAGTCTCGGCGGGGAGGCTACACCTTC.

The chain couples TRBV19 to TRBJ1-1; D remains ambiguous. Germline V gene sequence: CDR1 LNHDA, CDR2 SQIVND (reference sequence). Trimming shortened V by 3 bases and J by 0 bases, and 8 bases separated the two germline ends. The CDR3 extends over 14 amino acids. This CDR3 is CASSMGSLNTEAFF. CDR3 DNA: TGTGCCAGTAGTATGGGCAGCCTGAACACTGAAGCTTTCTTT.

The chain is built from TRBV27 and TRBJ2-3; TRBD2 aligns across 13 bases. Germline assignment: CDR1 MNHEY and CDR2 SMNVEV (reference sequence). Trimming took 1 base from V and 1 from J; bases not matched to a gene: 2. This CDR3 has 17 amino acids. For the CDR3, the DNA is TGTGCCAGCAGTTTATTAGGGACTAGCGGGGGCACAGATACGCAGTATTTT. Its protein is CASSLLGTSGGTDTQYF.

This CDR3 is CASGSGFADTQYF. In DNA form, the CDR3 reads TGTGCCAGCGGTTCAGGGTTTGCAGATACGCAGTATTTT. V is TRBV2 and J is TRBJ2-3, with D perhaps matching TRBD1 (5 bases). V lost 8 bases, J lost 4 bases, and 13 bases lay in between. The CDR3 is made up of 13 amino acids. The germline gives CDR1 SNHLY, CDR2 FYNNEI.

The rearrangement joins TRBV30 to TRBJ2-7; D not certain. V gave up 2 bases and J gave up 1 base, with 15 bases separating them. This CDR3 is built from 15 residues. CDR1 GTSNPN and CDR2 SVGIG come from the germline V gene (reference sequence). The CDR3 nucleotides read TGTGCCTGGAGTCGCCCAATCGACTCTTCCTACGAGCAGTACTTC. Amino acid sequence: CAWSRPIDSSYEQYF.

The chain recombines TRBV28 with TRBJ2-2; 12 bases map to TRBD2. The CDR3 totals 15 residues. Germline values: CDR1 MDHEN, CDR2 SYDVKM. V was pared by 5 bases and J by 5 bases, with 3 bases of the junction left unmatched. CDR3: CASSTLAGGTGELFF. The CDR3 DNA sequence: TGTGCCAGCAGTACTCTAGCGGGAGGGACCGGGGAGCTGTTTTTT.

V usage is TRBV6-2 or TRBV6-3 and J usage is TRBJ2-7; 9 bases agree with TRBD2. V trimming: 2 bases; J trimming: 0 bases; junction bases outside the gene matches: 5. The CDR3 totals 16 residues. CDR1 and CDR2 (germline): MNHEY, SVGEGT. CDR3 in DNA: TGTGCCAGCAGTTACGCACTAGCGGGCGGCTCCTACGAGCAGTACTTC. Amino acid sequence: CASSYALAGGSYEQYF.

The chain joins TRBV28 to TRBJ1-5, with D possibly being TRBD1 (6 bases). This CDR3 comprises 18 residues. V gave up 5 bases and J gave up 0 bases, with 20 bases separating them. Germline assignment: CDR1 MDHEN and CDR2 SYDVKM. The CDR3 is CASSDALGQLYSNQPQHF. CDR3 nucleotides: TGTGCCAGCAGTGATGCCCTCGGACAGCTTTATAGCAATCAGCCCCAGCATTTT.

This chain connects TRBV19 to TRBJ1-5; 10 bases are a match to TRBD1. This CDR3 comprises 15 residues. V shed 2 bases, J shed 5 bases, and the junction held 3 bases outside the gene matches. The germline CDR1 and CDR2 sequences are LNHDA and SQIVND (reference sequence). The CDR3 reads CASSIPGQGHQPQHF. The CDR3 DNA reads TGTGCCAGTAGTATACCGGGACAGGGGCATCAGCCCCAGCATTTT.

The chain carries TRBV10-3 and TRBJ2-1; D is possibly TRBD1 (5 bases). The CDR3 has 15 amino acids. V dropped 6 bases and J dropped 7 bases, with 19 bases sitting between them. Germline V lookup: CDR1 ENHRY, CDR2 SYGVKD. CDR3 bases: TGTGCCATCAGATCAACTTTAAGGACAAGGAATGAGCAGTTCTTC. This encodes CAIRSTLRTRNEQFF.

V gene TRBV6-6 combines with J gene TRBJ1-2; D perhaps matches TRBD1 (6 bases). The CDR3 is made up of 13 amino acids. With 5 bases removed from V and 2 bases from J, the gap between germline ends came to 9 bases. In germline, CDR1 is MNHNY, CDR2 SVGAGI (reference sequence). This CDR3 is CASSPQGNYGYTF. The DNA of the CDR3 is TGTGCCAGCAGTCCCCAGGGGAACTATGGCTACACCTTC.

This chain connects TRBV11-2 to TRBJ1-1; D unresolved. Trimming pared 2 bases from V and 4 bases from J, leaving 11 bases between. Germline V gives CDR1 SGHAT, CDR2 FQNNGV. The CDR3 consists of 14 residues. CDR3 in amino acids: CASSLNSHGTEAFF. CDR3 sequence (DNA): TGTGCCAGCAGCTTAAATAGTCACGGCACTGAAGCTTTCTTT.

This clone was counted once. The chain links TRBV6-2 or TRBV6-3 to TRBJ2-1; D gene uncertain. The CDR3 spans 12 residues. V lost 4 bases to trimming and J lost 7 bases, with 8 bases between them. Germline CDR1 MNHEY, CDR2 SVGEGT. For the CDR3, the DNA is TGTGCCAGCAGTTGGAGCCGGAATGAGCAGTTCTTC. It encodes CASSWSRNEQFF.

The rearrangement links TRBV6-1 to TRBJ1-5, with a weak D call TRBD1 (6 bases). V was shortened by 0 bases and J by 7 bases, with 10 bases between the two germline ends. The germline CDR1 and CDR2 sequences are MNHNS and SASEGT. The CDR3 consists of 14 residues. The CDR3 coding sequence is TGTGCCAGCAGTGAAGCATCAGGGGCGCAGCCCCAGCATTTT. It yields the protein CASSEASGAQPQHF.

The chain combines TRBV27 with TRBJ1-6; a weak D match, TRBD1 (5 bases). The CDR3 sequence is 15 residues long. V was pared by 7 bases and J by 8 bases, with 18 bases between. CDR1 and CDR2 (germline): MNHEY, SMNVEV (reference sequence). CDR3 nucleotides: TGTGCCAGCAAGACCTCGCAGGGTTGGCATTCACCCCTCCACTTT. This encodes CASKTSQGWHSPLHF.

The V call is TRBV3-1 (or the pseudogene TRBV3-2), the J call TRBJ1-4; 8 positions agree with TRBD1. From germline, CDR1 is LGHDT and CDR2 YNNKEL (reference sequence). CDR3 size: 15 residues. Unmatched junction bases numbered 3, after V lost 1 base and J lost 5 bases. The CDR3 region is CASSQAGQGNEKLFF. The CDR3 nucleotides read TGTGCCAGCAGCCAAGCAGGACAGGGCAATGAAAAACTGTTTTTT.

In DNA form, the CDR3 reads TGTGCCAGCAGCCAAGCTGGGATGGAGCGGTATAGCTCCTACAATGAGCAGTTCTTC. Residues: CASSQAGMERYSSYNEQFF. V gene TRBV14 combines with J gene TRBJ2-1; tentatively, D is TRBD2 (5 bases). V lost 1 base and J 0 bases, leaving 19 bases between the germline ends. The germline gives CDR1 SGHDN, CDR2 FVKESK. This CDR3 has 19 residues.

The CDR3 sequence is CSAQGPNTEAFF. The CDR3 DNA reads as TGCAGCGCCCAGGGCCCGAACACTGAAGCTTTCTTT. This chain links TRBV29-1 with TRBJ1-1; maybe TRBD1 (5 bases). CDR1 and CDR2 (germline): SQVTM, ANQGSEA. The CDR3 runs 12 residues. Trimming cost V 7 bases and J 1 base, with 10 bases left between them.

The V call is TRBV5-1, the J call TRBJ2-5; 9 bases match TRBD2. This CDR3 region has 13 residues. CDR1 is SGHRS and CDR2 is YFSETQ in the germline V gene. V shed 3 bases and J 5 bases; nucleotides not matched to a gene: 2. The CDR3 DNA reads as TGCGCCAGCAGCTCCGGACTAGCGGAGACCCAGTACTTC. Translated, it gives CASSSGLAETQYF.